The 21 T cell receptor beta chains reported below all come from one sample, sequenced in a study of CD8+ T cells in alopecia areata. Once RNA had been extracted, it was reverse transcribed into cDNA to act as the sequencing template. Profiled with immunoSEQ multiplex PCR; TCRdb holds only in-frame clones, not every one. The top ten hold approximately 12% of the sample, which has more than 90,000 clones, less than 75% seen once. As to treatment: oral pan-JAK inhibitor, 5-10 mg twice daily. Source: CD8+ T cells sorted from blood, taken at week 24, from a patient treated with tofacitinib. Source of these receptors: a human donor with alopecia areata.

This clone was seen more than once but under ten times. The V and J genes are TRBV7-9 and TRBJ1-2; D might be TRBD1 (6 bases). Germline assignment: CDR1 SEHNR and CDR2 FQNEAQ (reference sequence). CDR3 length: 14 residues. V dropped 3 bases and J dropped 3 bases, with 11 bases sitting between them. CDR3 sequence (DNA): TGTGCCAGCAGCTTCTTGGGACAAGACTATGGCTACACCTTC. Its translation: CASSFLGQDYGYTF.

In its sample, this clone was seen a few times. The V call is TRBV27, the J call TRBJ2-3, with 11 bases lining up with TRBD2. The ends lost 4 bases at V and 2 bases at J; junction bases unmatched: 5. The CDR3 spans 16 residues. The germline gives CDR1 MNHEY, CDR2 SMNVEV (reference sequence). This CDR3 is CASSSLAGGSTDTQYF. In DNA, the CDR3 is TGTGCCAGCAGTTCGCTAGCGGGGGGTTCCACAGATACGCAGTATTTT.

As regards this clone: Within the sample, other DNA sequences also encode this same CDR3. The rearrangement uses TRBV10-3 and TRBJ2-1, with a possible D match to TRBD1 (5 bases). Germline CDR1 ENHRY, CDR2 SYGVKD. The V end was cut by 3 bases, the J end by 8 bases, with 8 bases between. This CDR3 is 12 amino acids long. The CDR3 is CAISEIGDEQFF. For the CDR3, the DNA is TGTGCCATCAGTGAAATAGGGGATGAGCAGTTCTTC.

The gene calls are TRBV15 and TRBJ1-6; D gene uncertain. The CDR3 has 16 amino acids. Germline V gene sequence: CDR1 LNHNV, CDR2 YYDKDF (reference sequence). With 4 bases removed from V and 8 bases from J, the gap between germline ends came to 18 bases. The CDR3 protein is CATSTTDFREYSPLHF. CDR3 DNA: TGTGCCACCAGCACCACCGACTTCCGAGAGTATTCACCCCTCCACTTT.

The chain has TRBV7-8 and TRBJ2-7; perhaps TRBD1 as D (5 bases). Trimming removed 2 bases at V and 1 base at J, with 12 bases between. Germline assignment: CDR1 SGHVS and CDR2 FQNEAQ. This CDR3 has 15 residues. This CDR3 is CASSLSQGDSYEQYF. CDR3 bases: TGTGCCAGCAGCTTATCTCAAGGGGATTCCTACGAGCAGTACTTC.

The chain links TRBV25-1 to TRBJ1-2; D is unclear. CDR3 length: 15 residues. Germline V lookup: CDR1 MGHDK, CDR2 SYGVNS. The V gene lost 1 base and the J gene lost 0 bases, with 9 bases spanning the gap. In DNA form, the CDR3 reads TGTGCCAGCAGTGAATCGGCAGCCACTAACTATGGCTACACCTTC. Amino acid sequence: CASSESAATNYGYTF.

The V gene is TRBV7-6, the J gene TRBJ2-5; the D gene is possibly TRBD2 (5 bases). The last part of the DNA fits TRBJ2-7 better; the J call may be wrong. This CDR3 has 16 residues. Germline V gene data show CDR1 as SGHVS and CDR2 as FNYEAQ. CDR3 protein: CASSLGSLMRVHEQYF. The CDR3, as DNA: TGTGCCAGCAGCTTAGGAAGTTTAATGCGGGTCCACGAGCAGTACTTC.

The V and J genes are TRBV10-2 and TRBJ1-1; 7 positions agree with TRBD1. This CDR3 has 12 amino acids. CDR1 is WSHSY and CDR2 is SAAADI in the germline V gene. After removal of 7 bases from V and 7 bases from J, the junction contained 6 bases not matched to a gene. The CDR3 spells CASTGQADEAFF. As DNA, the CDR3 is TGCGCCAGCACCGGACAGGCCGATGAAGCTTTCTTT.

The CDR3 bases are TGTGCCATCAGTGAGTCCAGGGACAGCAGCTCATATGGCTACACCTTC. Translating gives CAISESRDSSSYGYTF. This chain connects TRBV10-3 to TRBJ1-2; TRBD1 aligns across 7 bases. This CDR3 region has 16 residues. Trimming at V came to 0 bases and at J to 5 bases, leaving 9 bases not matched to a gene. From germline, CDR1 is ENHRY and CDR2 SYGVKD.

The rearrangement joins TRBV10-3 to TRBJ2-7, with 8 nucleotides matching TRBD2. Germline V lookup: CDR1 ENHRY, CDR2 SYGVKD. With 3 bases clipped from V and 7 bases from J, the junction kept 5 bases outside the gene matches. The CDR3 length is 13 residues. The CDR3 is CAISDTGGWEQYF. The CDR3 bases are TGTGCCATCAGTGACACGGGGGGGTGGGAGCAGTACTTC.

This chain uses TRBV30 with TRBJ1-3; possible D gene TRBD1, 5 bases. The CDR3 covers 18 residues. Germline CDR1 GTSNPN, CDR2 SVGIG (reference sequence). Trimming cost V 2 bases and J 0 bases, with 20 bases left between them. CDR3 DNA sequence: TGTGCCTGGAGTTTTCACATTTGGGACGCCCGCTCTGGAAACACCATATATTTT. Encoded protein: CAWSFHIWDARSGNTIYF. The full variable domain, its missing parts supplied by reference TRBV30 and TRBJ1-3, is SQTIHQWPATLVQPVGSPLSLECTVEGTSNPNLYWYRQAAGRGLQLLFYSVGIGQISSEVPQNLSASRPQDRQFILSSKKLLLSDSGFYLCAWSFHIWDARSGNTIYFGEGSWLTVV.

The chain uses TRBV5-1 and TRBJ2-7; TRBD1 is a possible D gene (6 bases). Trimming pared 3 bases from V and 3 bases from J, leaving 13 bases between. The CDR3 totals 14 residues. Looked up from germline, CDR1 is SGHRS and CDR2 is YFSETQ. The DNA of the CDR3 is TGCGCCAGCAGCTACCGGACAGCCAACTACGAGCAGTACTTC. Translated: CASSYRTANYEQYF.

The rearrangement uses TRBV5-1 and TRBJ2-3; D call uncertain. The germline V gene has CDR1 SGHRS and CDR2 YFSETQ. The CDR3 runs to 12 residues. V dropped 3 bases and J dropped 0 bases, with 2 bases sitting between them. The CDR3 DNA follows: TGCGCCAGCAGCTCCAGCACAGATACGCAGTATTTT. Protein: CASSSSTDTQYF.

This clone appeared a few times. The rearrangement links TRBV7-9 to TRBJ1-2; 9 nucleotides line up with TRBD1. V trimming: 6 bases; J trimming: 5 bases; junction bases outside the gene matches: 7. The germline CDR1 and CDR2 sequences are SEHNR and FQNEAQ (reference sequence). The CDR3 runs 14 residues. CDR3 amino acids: CASRHRDRDYGYTF. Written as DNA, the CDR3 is TGTGCCAGCAGACACCGGGACAGGGATTATGGCTACACCTTC.

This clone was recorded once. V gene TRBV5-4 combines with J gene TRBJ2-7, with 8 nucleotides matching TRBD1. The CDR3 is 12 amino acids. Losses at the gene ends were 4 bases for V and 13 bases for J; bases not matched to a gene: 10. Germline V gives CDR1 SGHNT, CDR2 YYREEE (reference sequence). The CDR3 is CASSLDRATPYF. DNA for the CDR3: TGTGCCAGCAGCCTGGACAGGGCGACCCCCTACTTC. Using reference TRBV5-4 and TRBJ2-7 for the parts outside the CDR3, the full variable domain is ETGVTQSPTHLIKTRGQQVTLRCSSQSGHNTVSWYQQALGQGPQFIFQYYREEENGRGNFPPRFSGLQFPNYSSELNVNALELDDSALYLCASSLDRATPYFGPGTRLTVT.

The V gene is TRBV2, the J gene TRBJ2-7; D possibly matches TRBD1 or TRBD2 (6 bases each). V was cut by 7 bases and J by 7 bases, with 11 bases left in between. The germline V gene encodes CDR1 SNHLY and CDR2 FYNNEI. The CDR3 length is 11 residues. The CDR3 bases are TGTGCCAGCATCGGGGGCCTTGAGCAGTACTTC. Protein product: CASIGGLEQYF.

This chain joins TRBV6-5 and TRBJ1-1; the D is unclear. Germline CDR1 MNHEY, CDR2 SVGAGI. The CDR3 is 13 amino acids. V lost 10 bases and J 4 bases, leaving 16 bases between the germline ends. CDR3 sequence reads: CATSSPSGTEAFF. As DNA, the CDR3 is TGTGCCACCTCCTCTCCCTCGGGCACTGAAGCTTTCTTT.

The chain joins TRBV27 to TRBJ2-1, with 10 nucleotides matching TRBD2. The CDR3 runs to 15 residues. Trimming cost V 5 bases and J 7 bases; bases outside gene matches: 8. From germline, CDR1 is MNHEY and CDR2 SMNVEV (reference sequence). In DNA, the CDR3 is TGTGCCAGCAGTGACAGCGGGGGGGCTTATAATGAGCAGTTCTTC. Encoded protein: CASSDSGGAYNEQFF.

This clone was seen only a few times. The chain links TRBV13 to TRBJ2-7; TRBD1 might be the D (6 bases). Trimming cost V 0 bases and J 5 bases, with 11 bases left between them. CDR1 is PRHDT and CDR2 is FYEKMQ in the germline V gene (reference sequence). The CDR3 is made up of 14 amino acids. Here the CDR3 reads CASSLGRTVNEQYF. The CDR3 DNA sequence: TGTGCCAGCAGCTTAGGCCGGACAGTTAACGAGCAGTACTTC.

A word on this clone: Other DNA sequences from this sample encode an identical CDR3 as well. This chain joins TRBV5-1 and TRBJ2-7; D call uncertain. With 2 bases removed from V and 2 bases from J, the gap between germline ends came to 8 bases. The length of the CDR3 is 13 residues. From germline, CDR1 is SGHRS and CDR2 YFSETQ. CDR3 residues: CASSFGQAYEQYF. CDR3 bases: TGCGCCAGCAGCTTTGGGCAAGCCTACGAGCAGTACTTC.

The CDR3 sequence is CASSPGGTGELFF. CDR3 coding DNA: TGTGCCAGCTCCCCAGGGGGCACCGGGGAGCTGTTTTTT. The rearrangement links TRBV25-1 to TRBJ2-2; TRBD1 aligns across 7 bases. Germline V gene lookup returns CDR1 MGHDK and CDR2 SYGVNS. The V and J ends lost 8 bases and 4 bases, in that order; junction bases with no gene match: 4. The CDR3 is 13 amino acids.